This T cell receptor beta chain was obtained from a study of OX40 agonist ivuxolimab in advanced cancers. As for this clone: Its antigen remains unknown.

Here immunoSEQ multiplex PCR was the method, and the copy in TCRdb shows in-frame clones only, minus some. The sample yields under 70,000 clones, about 85% seen once. General observations from the study: Partial responders receiving 0.1-3.0 mg/kg showed among the lowest clonal expansion.

The germline CDR1 and CDR2 sequences are SGHRS and YFSETQ. The length of the CDR3 is 14 residues. Trimming at V came to 5 bases and at J to 2 bases, leaving 7 bases not matched to a gene. The origin of this receptor is an adult with an advanced solid tumor such as melanoma, head and neck, liver or kidney cancer. This material consisted of CD4+ or CD8+ T cells sorted from blood, taken in a trial of the OX40 agonist ivuxolimab. The J gene is TRBJ2-7, the V gene TRBV5-1, with 7 nucleotides matching TRBD1. The DNA of the CDR3 is TGCGCCAGCAGGGCAAGACAGGGTCCCTACGAGCAGTACTTC. Amino acids: CASRARQGPYEQYF.